The 29 T cell receptor beta chains in this list originate from one sample, sequenced in a study of STAT3 mutations in large granular lymphocyte leukemia. Study-wide findings and caveats: In T-cell large granular lymphocyte leukemia, about half of patients showed multiple immunodominant subclonotypes.

Here immunoSEQ multiplex PCR was the method, and the copy in TCRdb shows in-frame clones only, minus some. The sample lists around 6,600 clones, about 32% seen once, with approximately 15% in the top ten. Their antigens remain unidentified. Sequencing was performed on peripheral blood mononuclear cells. The receptors derive from a woman aged 40 to 55 with T-cell large granular lymphocyte leukemia. Some clones in this sample may be carry-over from other donors' samples.

The rearrangement links TRBV5-1 to TRBJ1-1; TRBD1 is a possible D gene (5 bases). This CDR3 has 15 residues. Germline-derived CDR1 and CDR2 are SGHRS and YFSETQ. The V and J ends lost 0 bases and 11 bases respectively, with 20 bases between them. As DNA, the CDR3 is TGCGCCAGCAGCTTGGGGGCTGGCAGGGAAAGCGGGGCTTTCTTT. Protein: CASSLGAGRESGAFF.

This clone turned up a few times. The chain recombines TRBV15 with TRBJ2-5; D gene ambiguous. Per germline, CDR1 LNHNV and CDR2 YYDKDF (reference sequence). With 1 base removed from V and 1 base from J, the gap between germline ends came to 10 bases. The CDR3 has 15 residues. The CDR3 loop is CATSRVNGPQETQYF. CDR3 DNA: TGTGCCACCAGCAGAGTAAATGGCCCCCAAGAGACCCAGTACTTC.

The chain carries TRBV9 and TRBJ2-3; D gene unclear. CDR1 SGDLS and CDR2 YYNGEE come from the germline V gene. The CDR3 is 15 residues long. Trimming pared 1 base from V and 2 bases from J, leaving 11 bases between. The CDR3 bases are TGTGCCAGCAGCGTACACGGCCTACCCACAGATACGCAGTATTTT. It translates to CASSVHGLPTDTQYF.

This rearrangement joins TRBV30 to TRBJ2-7; D is perhaps TRBD1 (6 bases). There are 12 residues in the CDR3. Trimming left V 1 base short and J 5 bases short, with 9 bases between. Germline V gene sequence: CDR1 GTSNPN, CDR2 SVGIG (reference sequence). The CDR3 sequence: CAWSAQGHEQYF. In nucleotides, the CDR3 is TGTGCCTGGAGTGCGCAGGGGCACGAGCAGTACTTC.

This clone was observed a handful of times. The chain is built from TRBV6-6 and TRBJ2-1, with 8 bases fitting TRBD2. The CDR3 is made up of 11 amino acids. V lost 8 bases and J lost 12; bases outside the gene matches: 6. CDR1 is MNHNY and CDR2 is SVGAGI in the germline V gene (reference sequence). CDR3 region: CASASGTRQFF. CDR3 sequence (DNA): TGTGCCAGCGCCTCCGGGACTAGGCAGTTCTTC.

The V and J genes are TRBV13 and TRBJ2-5; the D gene is possibly TRBD2 (5 bases). CDR1 is PRHDT and CDR2 is FYEKMQ in the germline V gene (reference sequence). This CDR3 has 15 amino acids. With 0 bases removed from V and 5 bases from J, the gap between germline ends came to 13 bases. The CDR3 DNA reads as TGTGCCAGCAGCTTAGGGGGCGGGCCCGGGGAGACCCAGTACTTC. This gives the protein CASSLGGGPGETQYF.

This clone has only a few counts. J is TRBJ2-5 and V is TRBV5-4; the match to TRBD1 covers 8 bases. V dropped 2 bases and J dropped 7; count of bases not matched to a gene: 7. The germline V gene has CDR1 SGHNT and CDR2 YYREEE (reference sequence). The CDR3 extends over 14 amino acids. CDR3: CASSLETGVGTQYF. The CDR3, as DNA: TGTGCCAGCAGCTTAGAGACAGGGGTCGGGACCCAGTACTTC. Complete variable domain (other parts from reference TRBV5-4 and TRBJ2-5): ETGVTQSPTHLIKTRGQQVTLRCSSQSGHNTVSWYQQALGQGPQFIFQYYREEENGRGNFPPRFSGLQFPNYSSELNVNALELDDSALYLCASSLETGVGTQYFGPGTRLLVL.

This clone was observed a few times. The rearrangement links TRBV25-1 to TRBJ2-3; 7 bases are a match to TRBD2. The CDR3 totals 13 residues. With 5 bases clipped from V and 9 bases from J, the junction kept 8 bases outside the gene matches. CDR1 and CDR2 from the germline V gene are MGHDK and SYGVNS. CDR3 sequence (DNA): TGTGCCAGCAGTACACCGTTGGGAGGGACGCAGTATTTT. It translates to CASSTPLGGTQYF.

V is TRBV7-2 and J is TRBJ2-7; TRBD1 or TRBD2 may be the D gene (5 bases each). CDR3 length: 15 amino acids. V lost 5 bases and J lost 3, with 17 bases in between. Germline CDR1 reads SGHTA; CDR2 reads FQGNSA. The CDR3 reads CASSLGRPWDYEQYF. Written as DNA, the CDR3 is TGTGCCAGCAGCCTGGGACGGCCCTGGGACTACGAGCAGTACTTC.

As for this clone: Relative to the germline gene, one junction end is altered; a read error may explain this. V is TRBV5-1 and J is TRBJ2-1; maybe TRBD2 (6 bases). CDR1 is SGHRS, CDR2 YFSETQ, per germline. The CDR3 has 13 residues. The CDR3 nucleotides read TGCGCCAGCAGGTTGGGAGGTTACAATGAGCAGTTCTTC. This translates into CASRLGGYNEQFF.

The chain employs TRBV4-3 and TRBJ2-1, with 7 bases that match TRBD1. V lost 1 base, J lost 4 bases, and 10 bases stayed unmatched. From germline, CDR1 is LGHNA and CDR2 YSLEER. The CDR3 runs to 17 residues. The CDR3 DNA reads as TGCGCCAGCAGCCAAGTCCAAGAGTGGGACAGATACAATGAGCAGTTCTTC. Translation: CASSQVQEWDRYNEQFF.

The chain carries TRBV5-1 and TRBJ2-5, with D possibly being TRBD2 (5 bases). The CDR3 contains 15 residues. Per the germline V gene, CDR1 is SGHRS and CDR2 is YFSETQ. Trimming removed 0 bases at V and 5 bases at J, with 14 bases between. The DNA for the CDR3 is TGCGCCAGCAGCTTGGCTGGTAGACCGGGGGAGACCCAGTACTTC. Amino acids: CASSLAGRPGETQYF. The full variable domain, in which reference TRBV5-1 and TRBJ2-5 provide the parts outside the CDR3, is KAGVTQTPRYLIKTRGQQVTLSCSPISGHRSVSWYQQTPGQGLQFLFEYFSETQRNKGNFPGRFSGRQFSNSRSEMNVSTLELGDSALYLCASSLAGRPGETQYFGPGTRLLVL.

This clone was observed a few times. The rearrangement joins TRBV6-6 to TRBJ1-1; D is unclear. V was trimmed by 2 bases and J by 0 bases, leaving 10 bases between them. The CDR3 is 15 residues long. Germline lookup yields CDR1 MNHNY and CDR2 SVGAGI (reference sequence). The CDR3 DNA reads as TGTGCCAGCAGTTACCGAAGAACCATGAACACTGAAGCTTTCTTT. It translates to CASSYRRTMNTEAFF.

This clone has more than one count but fewer than ten. The chain employs TRBV5-4 and TRBJ1-2; possible D gene TRBD1, 6 bases. Per the germline V gene, CDR1 is SGHNT and CDR2 is YYREEE (reference sequence). This CDR3 is 15 amino acids long. With 4 bases removed from V and 2 bases from J, the gap between germline ends came to 15 bases. The CDR3 region has the DNA TGTGCCAGCAGCACCCAAACACAGGGAAACTATGGCTACACCTTC. Translated, it gives CASSTQTQGNYGYTF.

In this sample, this clone turned up a few times. This chain uses TRBV5-1 with TRBJ1-1; possible D gene TRBD1, 6 bases. Trimming left V 1 base short and J 10 bases short, with 17 bases between. The CDR3 covers 14 residues. CDR1 is SGHRS and CDR2 is YFSETQ in the germline V gene. This chain's CDR3 is CASSLSGEESVAFF. The CDR3, as DNA: TGCGCCAGCAGCTTGTCAGGGGAGGAGTCTGTAGCTTTCTTT.

This chain links TRBV30 with TRBJ1-5; weak D call: TRBD1 (6 bases). The CDR3 is 14 residues long. Germline lookup yields CDR1 GTSNPN and CDR2 SVGIG (reference sequence). V was pared by 2 bases and J by 2 bases, with 10 bases between. In DNA, the CDR3 is TGTGCCTGGAGTCCCGGGACACGCAATCAGCCCCAGCATTTT. Protein sequence: CAWSPGTRNQPQHF.

This rearrangement joins TRBV20-1 to TRBJ2-7, with D uncertain. CDR3 size: 11 residues. Germline CDR1 DFQATT, CDR2 SNEGSKA (reference sequence). V was cut by 3 bases and J by 3 bases, with 6 bases left in between. CDR3 nucleotide sequence: TGCAGTGCTAGTCCTGACTACGAGCAGTACTTC. Amino acid sequence: CSASPDYEQYF.

This clone was detected only a few times. CDR3: CASSLRGEDYGYTF. In nucleotides, the CDR3 is TGTGCCAGCAGCTTACGGGGAGAGGACTATGGCTACACCTTC. The chain recombines TRBV7-9 with TRBJ1-2; D remains ambiguous. From germline, CDR1 is SEHNR and CDR2 FQNEAQ (reference sequence). The CDR3 runs 14 residues. Trimming shortened V by 2 bases and J by 3 bases, and 10 bases separated the two germline ends.

This clone has only a few counts. V and J are TRBV1 and TRBJ1-5; no DNA check was done on the table's D call, TRBD1. TRBV1 is described as a pseudogene. This CDR3 region has 14 residues. The CDR3, as DNA: TGCACCAGCAGTCGGGACAGGCGCAATCAGCCCCAGCATTTT. This codes for CTSSRDRRNQPQHF.

This clone has more than one count but fewer than ten. The rearrangement links TRBV7-9 to TRBJ2-7; no definite D call. V was clipped by 5 bases and J by 7 bases, with 9 bases between them. The V gene's germline CDR1 is SEHNR and CDR2 FQNEAQ (reference sequence). CDR3 length: 11 amino acids. In nucleotides, the CDR3 is TGTGCCAGCAGCCCCGGGCGGGAGCAGTACTTC. Translation gives CASSPGREQYF.

This CDR3 is CASSIPPGQGSGEAFF. The CDR3 DNA reads as TGTGCCAGTAGTATCCCACCGGGACAGGGGTCGGGTGAAGCTTTCTTT. The V and J genes are TRBV19 and TRBJ1-1, with TRBD1 identical over 10 bases. Germline V lookup: CDR1 LNHDA, CDR2 SQIVND (reference sequence). The CDR3 is made up of 16 amino acids. V was clipped by 3 bases and J by 7 bases; unmatched bases: 11.

The chain employs TRBV30 and TRBJ1-1; D is uncertain. The germline V gene has CDR1 GTSNPN and CDR2 SVGIG (reference sequence). Trimming took 2 bases from V and 1 from J, leaving 11 bases between them. The CDR3 sequence is 14 residues long. The CDR3 region is CAWSKGLGNTEAFF. CDR3 nucleotide sequence: TGTGCCTGGAGTAAAGGGTTAGGGAACACTGAAGCTTTCTTT.

This chain uses TRBV9 with TRBJ1-1; TRBD1 aligns across 8 bases. Germline values: CDR1 SGDLS, CDR2 YYNGEE. The CDR3 consists of 15 residues. The J segment lost 7 bases and the V segment lost 4 bases, leaving 12 bases of the junction unmatched. This CDR3 reads CASSPQGATGLEAFF. CDR3 in DNA: TGTGCCAGCAGCCCCCAGGGGGCAACGGGCCTTGAAGCTTTCTTT.

This clone has more than one count but fewer than ten. The genes are TRBV27 and TRBJ1-6; weak D call: TRBD1 (6 bases). CDR1 and CDR2 (germline): MNHEY, SMNVEV (reference sequence). This CDR3 is 16 amino acids long. Trimming took off 1 base at V and 6 bases at J, with 13 bases between the two ends. CDR3 DNA: TGTGCCAGCAGTTTATTTGTGGGGGCCGGTAATTCACCCCTCCACTTT. It translates to CASSLFVGAGNSPLHF.

This clone came up a few times. This rearrangement joins TRBV7-9 to TRBJ1-2; D not certain. This CDR3 is built from 14 residues. Between the trimmed V and J ends, which lost 1 base and 1 base, there was a span of 7 bases. Germline V CDR1 and CDR2: SEHNR, FQNEAQ (reference sequence). CDR3 sequence reads: CASSLETINYGYTF. The CDR3, as DNA: TGTGCCAGCAGCTTAGAGACCATTAACTATGGCTACACCTTC.

The chain joins TRBV18 to TRBJ1-1; D is perhaps TRBD1 (5 bases). From germline, CDR1 is KGHSH and CDR2 LQKENI. The CDR3 extends over 16 amino acids. Trimming took 4 bases from V and 1 from J, leaving 16 bases between them. In nucleotides, the CDR3 is TGTGCCAGCTCACGTGGTTCCTGGGGCTCGAACACTGAAGCTTTCTTT. Protein: CASSRGSWGSNTEAFF.

The gene calls are TRBV6-1 and TRBJ1-1; D uncertain. This CDR3 contains 12 residues. CDR1 is MNHNS and CDR2 is SASEGT in the germline V gene. Trimming cost V 11 bases and J 3 bases, with 13 bases left between them. The CDR3 coding sequence is TGTGCCCTAAGGGAAGGATACACTGAAGCTTTCTTT. Amino acids: CALREGYTEAFF.

This chain links TRBV10-2 with TRBJ1-1; 7 bases are shared with TRBD1. This CDR3 contains 15 residues. The V gene's germline CDR1 is WSHSY and CDR2 SAAADI. J was trimmed by 0 bases and V by 8 bases; bases with no gene match: 9. CDR3 sequence: CASQGTDIMNTEAFF. As DNA, the CDR3 is TGCGCCAGCCAGGGGACAGATATTATGAACACTGAAGCTTTCTTT.

This rearrangement joins TRBV30 to TRBJ1-2; unclear D gene. The CDR3 consists of 18 residues. The V and J ends lost 3 bases and 5 bases respectively, with 28 bases between them. The germline CDR1 and CDR2 sequences are GTSNPN and SVGIG (reference sequence). CDR3 in amino acids: CAWSSDSAVSGWDYGYTF. The CDR3 DNA sequence: TGTGCCTGGAGCTCCGATTCGGCGGTCTCTGGATGGGATTATGGCTACACCTTC.